A selection of T cell receptor beta chains follows, all from one sample in a study of regulatory T cells in long-lasting Graves disease. One entry per CDR3 protein results from TCRdb running MiXCR on the multiplex PCR reads. This sample has 450,000 to 650,000 distinct CDR3 sequences, with about 16% found just once. Another study also made use of these data, one on T cells in Graves' hyperthyroidism and ophthalmopathy.

Sequencing was performed on peripheral blood mononuclear cells (PBMCs), taken at new diagnosis, from a patient treated with antithyroid drugs. These receptors all come from a woman aged 35-60 years with Graves disease. Both conserved end residues are part of each CDR3. Fields, in order: J gene, V gene, D gene, clone size, CDR3 protein, CDR3 DNA. The D gene is left open where the match is weak. Expanded clones get a size class; other rows say once, few or many, or leave the size out.

j_gene: TRBJ2-1
v_gene: TRBV10-3
d_gene: TRBD2
abundance: few
CDR3aa: CAISGQGGSYNEQFF
CDR3nt: TGTGCCATCAGTGGGCAGGGAGGGTCCTACAATGAGCAGTTCTTC

j_gene: TRBJ2-1
v_gene: TRBV27
d_gene: .
abundance: many
CDR3aa: CASALESSYNEQFF
CDR3nt: TGTGCCAGCGCCCTCGAAAGCTCCTACAATGAGCAGTTCTTC

j_gene: TRBJ2-3
v_gene: TRBV4-1
d_gene: .
abundance: few
CDR3aa: CASSQQGKGTDTQYF
CDR3nt: TGCGCCAGCAGCCAACAGGGGAAAGGCACAGATACGCAGTATTTT

j_gene: TRBJ1-4
v_gene: TRBV9
d_gene: .
abundance: .
CDR3aa: CASSVEGDPWEKLFF
CDR3nt: TGTGCCAGCAGCGTAGAGGGAGACCCGTGGGAAAAACTGTTTTTT

j_gene: TRBJ2-7
v_gene: TRBV19
d_gene: .
abundance: .
CDR3aa: CASSLPNAAVYEQYF
CDR3nt: TGTGCCAGTAGCCTACCTAACGCGGCAGTATACGAGCAGTACTTC

j_gene: TRBJ2-7
v_gene: TRBV11-2
d_gene: .
abundance: few
CDR3aa: CASSLGFDTLLPYEQYF
CDR3nt: TGTGCCAGCAGCTTAGGTTTTGACACATTACTACCCTACGAGCAGTACTTC

j_gene: TRBJ2-2
v_gene: TRBV6-5
d_gene: .
abundance: few
CDR3aa: CASSYLRVYTGELFF
CDR3nt: TGTGCCAGCAGTTACCTCAGGGTGTACACCGGGGAGCTGTTTTTT

j_gene: TRBJ2-3
v_gene: TRBV12-5
d_gene: .
abundance: .
CDR3aa: CASGPLQWGDPDTQYF
CDR3nt: TGTGCTAGTGGTCCCCTCCAGTGGGGGGACCCGGATACGCAGTATTTT

j_gene: TRBJ2-1
v_gene: TRBV5-1
d_gene: TRBD1
abundance: few
CDR3aa: CASSSQPTGADEQFF
CDR3nt: TGCGCCAGCAGCTCTCAACCAACAGGGGCCGATGAGCAGTTCTTC

j_gene: TRBJ2-3
v_gene: TRBV7-9
d_gene: .
abundance: .
CDR3aa: CASSPLGTRSTDTQYF
CDR3nt: TGTGCCAGCAGCCCCCTAGGGACCCGAAGCACAGATACGCAGTATTTT

j_gene: TRBJ2-3
v_gene: TRBV20-1
d_gene: .
abundance: few
CDR3aa: CSATTGNTDTQYF
CDR3nt: TGCAGTGCTACCACAGGGAACACAGATACGCAGTATTTT

j_gene: TRBJ1-4
v_gene: TRBV5-1
d_gene: .
abundance: few
CDR3aa: CASSLQPTNEKLFF
CDR3nt: TGCGCCAGCAGCTTACAGCCAACTAATGAAAAACTGTTTTTT

j_gene: TRBJ2-2
v_gene: TRBV11-2
d_gene: .
abundance: many
CDR3aa: CASSNSGPTFRTGELFF
CDR3nt: TGTGCCAGCAGCAACTCGGGCCCGACCTTTAGGACCGGGGAGCTGTTTTTT

j_gene: TRBJ2-1
v_gene: TRBV28
d_gene: .
abundance: many
CDR3aa: CASTRTGSPNNEQFF
CDR3nt: TGTGCCAGCACCCGTACAGGGTCGCCCAACAATGAGCAGTTCTTC

j_gene: TRBJ1-1
v_gene: TRBV5-1
d_gene: .
abundance: .
CDR3aa: CAGSPGQMNTEAFF
CDR3nt: TGCGCCGGCAGCCCGGGCCAAATGAACACTGAAGCTTTCTTT

j_gene: TRBJ1-2
v_gene: TRBV18
d_gene: .
abundance: few
CDR3aa: CASSPTSDSGYTF
CDR3nt: TGTGCCAGCTCACCTACTAGTGACAGCGGCTACACCTTC

j_gene: TRBJ1-5
v_gene: TRBV4-1
d_gene: .
abundance: .
CDR3aa: CASSPGGQSRPQHF
CDR3nt: TGCGCCAGCAGCCCCGGGGGACAATCTCGGCCCCAGCATTTT

j_gene: TRBJ2-3
v_gene: TRBV7-2
d_gene: .
abundance: few
CDR3aa: CASSLGVPDTQYF
CDR3nt: TGTGCCAGCAGCTTAGGGGTTCCTGATACGCAGTATTTT

j_gene: TRBJ2-1
v_gene: TRBV30
d_gene: .
abundance: many
CDR3aa: CAWRPLDGTYNEQFF
CDR3nt: TGTGCCTGGAGACCCTTGGACGGAACCTACAATGAGCAGTTCTTC

j_gene: TRBJ2-7
v_gene: TRBV12-3/TRBV12-4
d_gene: .
abundance: few
CDR3aa: CASRGHSYEQYF
CDR3nt: TGTGCCAGCAGGGGGCACTCCTACGAGCAGTACTTC

j_gene: TRBJ2-2
v_gene: TRBV3-1
d_gene: .
abundance: few
CDR3aa: CASSQGGVVPGELFF
CDR3nt: TGTGCCAGCAGCCAAGGGGGGGTTGTCCCCGGGGAGCTGTTTTTT

j_gene: TRBJ2-1
v_gene: TRBV12-3/TRBV12-4
d_gene: .
abundance: once
CDR3aa: CASSPFRGPAYNEQFF
CDR3nt: TGTGCCAGCAGTCCCTTCCGGGGGCCGGCTTACAATGAGCAGTTCTTC

j_gene: TRBJ2-7
v_gene: TRBV12-3/TRBV12-4
d_gene: .
abundance: few
CDR3aa: CASSLLGLPIGEQYF
CDR3nt: TGTGCCAGCAGTTTATTAGGACTACCGATCGGCGAGCAGTACTTC

j_gene: TRBJ1-1
v_gene: TRBV29-1
d_gene: .
abundance: few
CDR3aa: CSVGDYTEAFF
CDR3nt: TGCAGCGTTGGAGATTACACTGAAGCTTTCTTT

j_gene: TRBJ2-3
v_gene: TRBV11-2
d_gene: .
abundance: .
CDR3aa: CASSFPRDSGTTDTQYF
CDR3nt: TGTGCCAGCAGCTTTCCCCGGGACAGCGGGACCACAGATACGCAGTATTTT

j_gene: TRBJ1-5
v_gene: TRBV6-1
d_gene: TRBD1
abundance: many
CDR3aa: CASSGTGGAPQHF
CDR3nt: TGTGCCAGCAGTGGGACAGGAGGGGCGCCCCAGCATTTT

j_gene: TRBJ2-1
v_gene: TRBV7-3
d_gene: .
abundance: .
CDR3aa: CASSLERGGQVNEQFF
CDR3nt: TGTGCCAGCAGCTTAGAGAGGGGGGGCCAGGTGAATGAGCAGTTCTTC

j_gene: TRBJ2-2
v_gene: TRBV6-1
d_gene: .
abundance: .
CDR3aa: CASNSEGAGELFF
CDR3nt: TGTGCCAGCAATTCAGAAGGGGCCGGGGAGCTGTTTTTT

j_gene: TRBJ2-5
v_gene: TRBV7-2
d_gene: TRBD1
abundance: few
CDR3aa: CASSLRPQGARETQYF
CDR3nt: TGTGCCAGCAGCTTACGACCACAGGGGGCCCGGGAGACCCAGTACTTC

j_gene: TRBJ2-3
v_gene: TRBV12-3/TRBV12-4
d_gene: TRBD1
abundance: .
CDR3aa: CASSYRGYGTDTQYF
CDR3nt: TGTGCCAGCAGTTACAGGGGATATGGCACAGATACGCAGTATTTT

j_gene: TRBJ1-2
v_gene: TRBV3-1
d_gene: .
abundance: .
CDR3aa: CASSQLGDYGYTF
CDR3nt: TGTGCCAGCAGCCAATTAGGCGACTATGGCTACACCTTC

j_gene: TRBJ2-7
v_gene: TRBV29-1
d_gene: TRBD2
abundance: few
CDR3aa: CSARAPGGGRVNEQYF
CDR3nt: TGCAGCGCTCGAGCCCCGGGGGGGGGCAGAGTCAACGAGCAGTACTTC

j_gene: TRBJ1-2
v_gene: TRBV10-3
d_gene: .
abundance: many
CDR3aa: CAISETKGGYTF
CDR3nt: TGTGCCATCAGTGAAACGAAGGGTGGCTACACCTTC

j_gene: TRBJ2-3
v_gene: TRBV12-3/TRBV12-4
d_gene: .
abundance: once
CDR3aa: CASSNPGSTDTQYF
CDR3nt: TGTGCCAGCAGCAACCCCGGTAGCACAGATACGCAGTATTTT

j_gene: TRBJ2-1
v_gene: TRBV29-1
d_gene: .
abundance: few
CDR3aa: CSVEGAGERKQFF
CDR3nt: TGCAGCGTTGAGGGGGCGGGGGAGAGGAAGCAGTTCTTC

j_gene: TRBJ2-2
v_gene: TRBV6-5
d_gene: TRBD1
abundance: .
CDR3aa: CASSFTGETGELFF
CDR3nt: TGTGCCAGCAGTTTTACAGGGGAGACCGGGGAGCTGTTTTTT

j_gene: TRBJ1-4
v_gene: TRBV7-9
d_gene: TRBD1
abundance: .
CDR3aa: CASSLVGTGGRGTNEKLFF
CDR3nt: TGTGCCAGCAGCTTAGTAGGGACAGGGGGCCGAGGAACTAATGAAAAACTGTTTTTT

j_gene: TRBJ2-7
v_gene: TRBV2
d_gene: .
abundance: many
CDR3aa: CASKGDNEQYF
CDR3nt: TGTGCCAGCAAAGGGGACAACGAGCAGTACTTC

j_gene: TRBJ2-1
v_gene: TRBV7-9
d_gene: .
abundance: many
CDR3aa: CASSLAGVRTEQFF
CDR3nt: TGTGCCAGCAGCTTAGCGGGGGTTCGCACTGAGCAGTTCTTC

j_gene: TRBJ2-3
v_gene: TRBV2
d_gene: .
abundance: many
CDR3aa: CASSGGFTDTQYF
CDR3nt: TGTGCCAGCAGTGGAGGATTCACAGATACGCAGTATTTT

j_gene: TRBJ1-2
v_gene: TRBV13
d_gene: .
abundance: many
CDR3aa: CASSLGQTSVGYTF
CDR3nt: TGTGCCAGCAGCTTAGGACAGACCTCCGTCGGCTACACCTTC

j_gene: TRBJ1-2
v_gene: TRBV5-5
d_gene: .
abundance: many
CDR3aa: CASSPDINYGYTF
CDR3nt: TGTGCCAGCAGCCCTGACATTAACTATGGCTACACCTTC

j_gene: TRBJ2-1
v_gene: TRBV12-3/TRBV12-4
d_gene: .
abundance: many
CDR3aa: CASSRTGSRNEQFF
CDR3nt: TGTGCCAGCAGTAGAACAGGGTCCCGCAATGAGCAGTTCTTC

j_gene: TRBJ2-7
v_gene: TRBV6-2/TRBV6-3
d_gene: .
abundance: .
CDR3aa: CASTLNDGSVYEQYF
CDR3nt: TGTGCCAGCACCTTGAACGACGGGTCTGTCTACGAGCAGTACTTC

j_gene: TRBJ2-7
v_gene: TRBV19
d_gene: .
abundance: .
CDR3aa: CASSPAQAGGYEQYF
CDR3nt: TGTGCCAGTAGTCCCGCTCAGGCAGGAGGATACGAGCAGTACTTC

j_gene: TRBJ2-7
v_gene: TRBV2
d_gene: TRBD2
abundance: many
CDR3aa: CASMGGDYRSYEQYF
CDR3nt: TGTGCCAGCATGGGGGGGGACTACCGCTCCTACGAGCAGTACTTC

j_gene: TRBJ1-5
v_gene: TRBV6-2/TRBV6-3
d_gene: .
abundance: few
CDR3aa: CASGPNQPQHF
CDR3nt: TGTGCCAGTGGCCCCAATCAGCCCCAGCATTTT

j_gene: TRBJ1-4
v_gene: TRBV6-1
d_gene: TRBD1
abundance: many
CDR3aa: CASSPYRQGRSEKLFF
CDR3nt: TGTGCCAGCAGTCCTTACCGACAGGGTCGGAGTGAAAAACTGTTTTTT

j_gene: TRBJ1-1
v_gene: TRBV28
d_gene: .
abundance: few
CDR3aa: CASSPFEARTRGTEAFF
CDR3nt: TGTGCCAGCAGCCCCTTTGAGGCTCGGACTCGGGGCACTGAAGCTTTCTTT

j_gene: TRBJ2-5
v_gene: TRBV6-1
d_gene: .
abundance: few
CDR3aa: CASSEEAQYQETQYF
CDR3nt: TGTGCCAGCAGTGAAGAGGCGCAGTACCAAGAGACCCAGTACTTC

j_gene: TRBJ2-7
v_gene: TRBV7-8
d_gene: .
abundance: .
CDR3aa: CASSLAGDRYYEQYF
CDR3nt: TGTGCCAGCAGCTTAGCGGGGGACCGGTACTACGAGCAGTACTTC

j_gene: TRBJ2-5
v_gene: TRBV3-1
d_gene: .
abundance: .
CDR3aa: CASSYSISQETQYF
CDR3nt: TGTGCCAGCAGTTACTCGATCAGTCAAGAGACCCAGTACTTC

j_gene: TRBJ1-1
v_gene: TRBV6-5
d_gene: .
abundance: many
CDR3aa: CASSYGQGITEAFF
CDR3nt: TGTGCCAGCAGTTACGGACAAGGAATCACTGAAGCTTTCTTT

j_gene: TRBJ1-6
v_gene: TRBV18
d_gene: .
abundance: .
CDR3aa: CASSQTGEPLGTPLHF
CDR3nt: TGTGCCAGCTCACAGACAGGTGAACCTCTGGGGACACCCCTCCACTTT